One T cell receptor beta chain is described in this entry. The antigen is not known. A v3.0 immunoSEQ assay was performed at survey level. Profiling relied on immunoSEQ multiplex PCR, and the TCRdb table lists in-frame clones only, not all of them. Counted here are about 26,000 clones, roughly nine tenths occurring once; the ten biggest clones make up approximately 4.6%. The source of the sample is a study of long-term antiretroviral therapy in people with HIV. Study information: The earliest samples came from an era when ART typically awaited falling CD4 counts.

The study, taken as a whole, reports: ART adherence was not documented, and neither viral resistance nor therapy changes had any data. Pre-ART expanded TRB clones stayed dominant throughout, though often decreasing after ART.

The CDR3 is 13 residues long. The V gene lost 2 bases and the J gene lost 10 bases, with 14 bases spanning the gap. Germline V lookup: CDR1 MDHEN, CDR2 SYDVKM. This receptor was taken from a man aged 35-49 years with HIV. The chain is built from TRBV28 and TRBJ1-2; D unresolved. This specimen consisted of unsorted PBMCs, obtained just over 2.6 years after starting antiretroviral therapy. CDR3 sequence reads: CASSLANTTPYTF. The CDR3 bases are TGTGCCAGCAGTTTAGCGAATACTACACCCTACACCTTC.